This TCR beta chain originates from a study of OX40 agonist ivuxolimab in advanced cancers. In the study overall: The dose of intravenous ivuxolimab that patients received every 2 weeks ranged from 0.01 to 10 mg/kg. Study outcomes and limitations: Researchers did not establish what antigens the expanded peripheral T cells target.

In the case of this clone: Its target is unknown.

Autoimmune disease history or systemic immunosuppression disqualified patients. Produced via immunoSEQ multiplex PCR; TCRdb's table is partial and in-frame only. Counted here are around 70,000 clones, 90% to 95% occurring once; the ten biggest clones make up approximately 6%. This material consisted of CD4+ or CD8+ T cells sorted from blood, taken in a trial of the OX40 agonist ivuxolimab. The TCR comes from an adult with an advanced solid tumor such as melanoma, head and neck, liver or kidney cancer.

CDR3 nucleotide sequence: TGTGCCAGCAGCTTCACCCCCGGGACAGGGACCTACAATGAGCAGTTCTTC. Residues: CASSFTPGTGTYNEQFF. This chain connects TRBV11-2 to TRBJ2-1; 9 positions agree with TRBD1. This CDR3 has 17 amino acids. Looked up from germline, CDR1 is SGHAT and CDR2 is FQNNGV. V trimming: 3 bases; J trimming: 2 bases; junction bases outside the gene matches: 8.